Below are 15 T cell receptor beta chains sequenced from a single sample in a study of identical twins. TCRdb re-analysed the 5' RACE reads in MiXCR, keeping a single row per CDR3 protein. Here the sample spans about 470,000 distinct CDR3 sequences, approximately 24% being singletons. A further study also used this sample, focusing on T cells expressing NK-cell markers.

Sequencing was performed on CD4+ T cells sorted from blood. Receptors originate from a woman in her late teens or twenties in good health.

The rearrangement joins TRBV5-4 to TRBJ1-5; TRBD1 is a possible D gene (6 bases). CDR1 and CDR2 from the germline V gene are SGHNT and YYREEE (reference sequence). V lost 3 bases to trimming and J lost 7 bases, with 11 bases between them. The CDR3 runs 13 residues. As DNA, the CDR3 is TGTGCCAGCAGCTCGGACAGCGAACAGCCCCAGCATTTT. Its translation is CASSSDSEQPQHF.

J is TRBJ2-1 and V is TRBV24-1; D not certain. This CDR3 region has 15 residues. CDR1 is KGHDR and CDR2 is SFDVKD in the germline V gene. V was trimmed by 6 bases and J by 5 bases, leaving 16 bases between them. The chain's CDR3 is CATSSGRVAHNEQFF. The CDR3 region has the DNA TGTGCCACCAGTTCCGGTCGGGTAGCCCACAATGAGCAGTTCTTC.

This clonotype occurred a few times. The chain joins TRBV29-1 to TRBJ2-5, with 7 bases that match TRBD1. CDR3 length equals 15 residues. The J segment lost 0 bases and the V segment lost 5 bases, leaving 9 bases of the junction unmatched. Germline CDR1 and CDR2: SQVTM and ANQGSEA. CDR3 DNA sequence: TGCAGCGTTCAAGCCCCGGGACAGAACCAAGAGACCCAGTACTTC. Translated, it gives CSVQAPGQNQETQYF. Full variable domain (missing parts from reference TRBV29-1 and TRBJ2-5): SAVISQKPSRDICQRGTSLTIQCQVDSQVTMMFWYRQQPGQSLTLIATANQGSEATYESGFVIDKFPISRPNLTFSTLTVSNMSPEDSSIYLCSVQAPGQNQETQYFGPGTRLLVL.

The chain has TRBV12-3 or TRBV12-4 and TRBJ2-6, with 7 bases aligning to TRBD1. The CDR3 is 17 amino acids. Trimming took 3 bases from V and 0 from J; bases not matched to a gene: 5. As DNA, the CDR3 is TGTGCCAGCAGTTTCATGGGACAGTCCTCTGGGGCCAACGTCCTGACTTTC. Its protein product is CASSFMGQSSGANVLTF.

CDR3: CASSVTGEDGYTF. The CDR3 DNA sequence: TGCGCCAGCAGCGTTACAGGGGAGGATGGCTACACCTTC. V and J are TRBV5-1 and TRBJ1-2, with TRBD1 matching 7 bases. V trimming: 4 bases; J trimming: 6 bases; junction bases outside the gene matches: 6. The CDR3 runs 13 residues. Germline V gives CDR1 SGHRS, CDR2 YFSETQ.

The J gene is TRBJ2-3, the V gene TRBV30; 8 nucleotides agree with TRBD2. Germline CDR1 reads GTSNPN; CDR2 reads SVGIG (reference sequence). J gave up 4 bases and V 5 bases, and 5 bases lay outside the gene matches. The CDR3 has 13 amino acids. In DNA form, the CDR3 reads TGTGCCTGGGCGCCGGGACTAGCAGATACGCAGTATTTT. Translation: CAWAPGLADTQYF. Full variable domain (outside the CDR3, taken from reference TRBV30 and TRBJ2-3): SQTIHQWPATLVQPVGSPLSLECTVEGTSNPNLYWYRQAAGRGLQLLFYSVGIGQISSEVPQNLSASRPQDRQFILSSKKLLLSDSGFYLCAWAPGLADTQYFGPGTRLTVL.

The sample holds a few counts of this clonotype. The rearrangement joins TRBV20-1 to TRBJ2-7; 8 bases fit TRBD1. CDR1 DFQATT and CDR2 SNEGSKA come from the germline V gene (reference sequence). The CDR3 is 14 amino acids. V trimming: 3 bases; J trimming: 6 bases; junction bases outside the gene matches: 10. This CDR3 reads CSASPGTGDTEQYF. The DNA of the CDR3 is TGCAGTGCTAGTCCCGGGACAGGAGATACCGAGCAGTACTTC.

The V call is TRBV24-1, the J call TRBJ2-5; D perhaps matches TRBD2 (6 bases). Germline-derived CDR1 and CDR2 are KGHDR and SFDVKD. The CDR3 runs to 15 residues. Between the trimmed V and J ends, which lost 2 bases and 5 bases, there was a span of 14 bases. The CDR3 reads CATSDSRRGGETQYF. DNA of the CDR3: TGTGCCACCAGTGATTCTCGGAGAGGAGGGGAGACCCAGTACTTC.

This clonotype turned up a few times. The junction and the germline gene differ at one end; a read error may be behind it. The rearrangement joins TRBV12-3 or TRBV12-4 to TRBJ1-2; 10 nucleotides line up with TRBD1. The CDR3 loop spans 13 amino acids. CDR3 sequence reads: CASSTPFRQGAYF. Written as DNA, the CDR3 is TGTGCCAGCAGTACACCTTTTCGACAGGGGGCTTACTTC.

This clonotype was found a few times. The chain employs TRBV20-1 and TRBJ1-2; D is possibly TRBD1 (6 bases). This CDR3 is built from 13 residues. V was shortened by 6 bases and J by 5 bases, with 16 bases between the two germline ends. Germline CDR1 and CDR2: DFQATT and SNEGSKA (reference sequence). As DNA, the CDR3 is TGCAGTGCCGACTCGGACAGAACTTATGGCTACACCTTC. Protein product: CSADSDRTYGYTF.

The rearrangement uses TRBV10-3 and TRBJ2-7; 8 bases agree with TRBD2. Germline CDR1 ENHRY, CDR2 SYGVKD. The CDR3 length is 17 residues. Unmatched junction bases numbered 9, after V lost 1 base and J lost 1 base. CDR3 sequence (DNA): TGTGCCATCAGTGAGTTCAGCGGGAGATTCCTTTCCTACGAGCAGTACTTC. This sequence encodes CAISEFSGRFLSYEQYF.

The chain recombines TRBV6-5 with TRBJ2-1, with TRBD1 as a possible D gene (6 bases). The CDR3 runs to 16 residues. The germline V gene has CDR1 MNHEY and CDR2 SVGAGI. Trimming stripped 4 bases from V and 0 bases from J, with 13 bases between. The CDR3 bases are TGTGCCAGCAGTTCCCTGGACAGAAGCTCCTACAATGAGCAGTTCTTC. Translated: CASSSLDRSSYNEQFF.

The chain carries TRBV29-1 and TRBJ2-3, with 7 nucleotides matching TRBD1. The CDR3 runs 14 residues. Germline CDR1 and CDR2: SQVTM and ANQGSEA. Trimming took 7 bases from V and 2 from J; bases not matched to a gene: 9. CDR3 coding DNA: TGCAGCGCCGACAGGGAAGGGGCCACAGATACGCAGTATTTT. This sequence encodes CSADREGATDTQYF.

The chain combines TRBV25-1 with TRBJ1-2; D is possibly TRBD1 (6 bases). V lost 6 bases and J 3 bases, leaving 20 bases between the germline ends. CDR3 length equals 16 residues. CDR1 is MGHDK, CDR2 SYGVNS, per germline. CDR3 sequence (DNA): TGTGCCAGCAGGGGCGTGGGGGGCGAACCCGACTATGGCTACACCTTC. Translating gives CASRGVGGEPDYGYTF.

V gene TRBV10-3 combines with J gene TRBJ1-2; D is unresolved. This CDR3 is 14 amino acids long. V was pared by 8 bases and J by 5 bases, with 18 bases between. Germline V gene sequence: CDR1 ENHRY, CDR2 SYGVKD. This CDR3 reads CAISPAAESYGYTF. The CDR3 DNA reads TGTGCCATCTCCCCTGCAGCTGAATCATATGGCTACACCTTC.